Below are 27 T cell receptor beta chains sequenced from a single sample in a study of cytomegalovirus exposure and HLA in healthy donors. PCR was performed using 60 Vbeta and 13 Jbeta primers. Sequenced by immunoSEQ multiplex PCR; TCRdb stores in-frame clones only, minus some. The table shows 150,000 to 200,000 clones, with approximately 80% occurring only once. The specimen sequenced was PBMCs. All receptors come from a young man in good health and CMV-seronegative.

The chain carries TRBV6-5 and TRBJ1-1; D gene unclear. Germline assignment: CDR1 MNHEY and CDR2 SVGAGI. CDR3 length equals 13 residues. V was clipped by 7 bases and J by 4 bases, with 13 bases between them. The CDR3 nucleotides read TGTGCCAGCACCCCGCCCGGGTTCACTGAAGCTTTCTTT. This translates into CASTPPGFTEAFF.

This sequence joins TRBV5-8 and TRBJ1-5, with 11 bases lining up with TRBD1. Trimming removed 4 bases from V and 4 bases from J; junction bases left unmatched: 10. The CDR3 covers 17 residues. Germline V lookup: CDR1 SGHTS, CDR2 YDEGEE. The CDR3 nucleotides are TGTGCCAGCAGCCTCTGGAGGGACAGGGGGATTAATCAGCCCCAGCATTTT. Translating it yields CASSLWRDRGINQPQHF.

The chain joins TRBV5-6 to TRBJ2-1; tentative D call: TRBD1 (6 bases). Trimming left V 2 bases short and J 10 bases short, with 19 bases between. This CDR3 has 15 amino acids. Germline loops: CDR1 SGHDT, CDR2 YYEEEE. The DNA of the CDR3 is TGTGCCAGCAGCTTCCTGAGGGAAACAGGGCGCGAGCAGTTCTTC. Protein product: CASSFLRETGREQFF.

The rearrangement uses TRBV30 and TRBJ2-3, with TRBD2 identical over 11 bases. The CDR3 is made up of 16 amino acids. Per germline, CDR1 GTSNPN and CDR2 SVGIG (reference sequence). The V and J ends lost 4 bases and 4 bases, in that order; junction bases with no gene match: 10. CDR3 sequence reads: CAWTFEVAGGADTQYF. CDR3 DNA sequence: TGTGCCTGGACCTTCGAGGTAGCGGGAGGGGCAGATACGCAGTATTTT.

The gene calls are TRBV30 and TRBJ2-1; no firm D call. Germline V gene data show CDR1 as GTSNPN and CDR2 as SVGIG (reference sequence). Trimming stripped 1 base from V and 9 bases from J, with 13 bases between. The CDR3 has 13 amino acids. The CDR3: CAWSEQPRGEQFF. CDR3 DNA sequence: TGTGCCTGGAGTGAACAACCACGAGGTGAGCAGTTCTTC.

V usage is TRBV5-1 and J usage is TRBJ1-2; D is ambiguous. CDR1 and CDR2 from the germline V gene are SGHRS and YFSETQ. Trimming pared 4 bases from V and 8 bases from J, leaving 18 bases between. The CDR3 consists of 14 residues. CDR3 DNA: TGCGCCAGCAGCCCGGACCGAGGAGCGGTCGGCTACACCTTC. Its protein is CASSPDRGAVGYTF.

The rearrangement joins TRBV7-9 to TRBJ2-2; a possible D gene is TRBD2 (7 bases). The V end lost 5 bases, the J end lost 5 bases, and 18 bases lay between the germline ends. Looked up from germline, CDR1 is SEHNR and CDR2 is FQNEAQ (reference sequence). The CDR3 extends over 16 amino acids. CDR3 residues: CASSPREGVSTGELFF. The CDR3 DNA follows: TGTGCCAGCAGCCCGAGGGAGGGGGTCTCTACCGGGGAGCTGTTTTTT.

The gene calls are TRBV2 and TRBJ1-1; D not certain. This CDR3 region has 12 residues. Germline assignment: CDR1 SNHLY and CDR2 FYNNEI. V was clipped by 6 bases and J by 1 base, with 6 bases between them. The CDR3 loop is CASRNTNTEAFF. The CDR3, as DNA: TGTGCCAGCAGGAACACGAACACTGAAGCTTTCTTT.

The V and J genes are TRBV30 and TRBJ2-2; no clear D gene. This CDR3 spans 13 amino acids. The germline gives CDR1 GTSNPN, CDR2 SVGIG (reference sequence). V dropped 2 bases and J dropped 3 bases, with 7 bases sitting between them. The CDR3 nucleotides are TGTGCCTGGAGTCTCCAGTACACCGGGGAGCTGTTTTTT. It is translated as CAWSLQYTGELFF.

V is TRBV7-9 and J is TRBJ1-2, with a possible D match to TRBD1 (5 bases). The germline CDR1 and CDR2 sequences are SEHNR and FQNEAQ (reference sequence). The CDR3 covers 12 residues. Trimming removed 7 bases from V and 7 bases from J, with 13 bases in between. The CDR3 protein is CASTNQTVGYTF. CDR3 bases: TGTGCCAGCACCAACCAGACAGTTGGCTACACCTTC. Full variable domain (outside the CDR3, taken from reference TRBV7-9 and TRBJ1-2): DTGVSQNPRHKITKRGQNVTFRCDPISEHNRLYWYRQTLGQGPEFLTYFQNEAQLEKSRLLSDRFSAERPKGSFSTLEIQRTEQGDSAMYLCASTNQTVGYTFGSGTRLTVV.

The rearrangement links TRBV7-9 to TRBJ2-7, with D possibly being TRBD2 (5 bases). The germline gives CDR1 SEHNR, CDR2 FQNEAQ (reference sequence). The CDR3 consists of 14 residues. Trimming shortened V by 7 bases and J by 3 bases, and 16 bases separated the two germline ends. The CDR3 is CASIRDGEFYEQYF. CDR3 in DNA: TGTGCCAGCATCCGTGACGGGGAATTCTACGAGCAGTACTTC.

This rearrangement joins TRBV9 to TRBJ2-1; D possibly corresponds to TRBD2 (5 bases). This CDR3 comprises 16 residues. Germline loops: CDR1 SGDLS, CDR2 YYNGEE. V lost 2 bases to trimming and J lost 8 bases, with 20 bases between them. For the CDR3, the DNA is TGTGCCAGCAGCGTCTATGGGGATGGGGTGGAGGATGAGCAGTTCTTC. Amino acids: CASSVYGDGVEDEQFF.

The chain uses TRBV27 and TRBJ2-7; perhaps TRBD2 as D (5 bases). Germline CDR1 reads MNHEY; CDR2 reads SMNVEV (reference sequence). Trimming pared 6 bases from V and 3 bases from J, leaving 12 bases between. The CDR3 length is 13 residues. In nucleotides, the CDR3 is TGTGCCAGCAGGGAGACGGGGAGCTACGAGCAGTACTTC. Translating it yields CASRETGSYEQYF.

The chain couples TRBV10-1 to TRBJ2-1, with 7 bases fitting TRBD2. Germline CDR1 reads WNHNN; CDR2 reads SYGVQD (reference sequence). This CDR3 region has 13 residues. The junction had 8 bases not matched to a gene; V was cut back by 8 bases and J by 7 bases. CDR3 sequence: CASPRERDNEQFF. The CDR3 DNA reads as TGCGCCAGCCCACGGGAGCGGGATAATGAGCAGTTCTTC.

The CDR3 here is CATSWTGPNQPQHF. CDR3 DNA: TGTGCCACCAGCTGGACAGGTCCAAATCAGCCCCAGCATTTT. This chain connects TRBV15 to TRBJ1-5; 7 nucleotides match TRBD1. The length of the CDR3 is 14 residues. With V trimmed by 5 bases and J by 4 bases, 5 bases remained unmatched. CDR1 and CDR2 (germline): LNHNV, YYDKDF (reference sequence).

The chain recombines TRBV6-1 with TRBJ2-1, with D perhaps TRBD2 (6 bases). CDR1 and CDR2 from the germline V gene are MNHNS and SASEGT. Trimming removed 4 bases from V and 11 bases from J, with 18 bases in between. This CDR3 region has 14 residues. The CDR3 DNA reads TGTGCCAGCAGTGTCCCAAACGTCGCGGGGCAGCAGTTCTTC. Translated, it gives CASSVPNVAGQQFF.

For the CDR3, the DNA is TGTGCCAGTAGTACCGGGGGGAGGAGTGTAACAGATACGCAGTATTTT. Translation: CASSTGGRSVTDTQYF. The rearrangement joins TRBV19 to TRBJ2-3; 7 nucleotides agree with TRBD2. This CDR3 has 16 amino acids. The junction had 10 bases not matched to a gene; V was cut back by 4 bases and J by 3 bases. CDR1 and CDR2 (germline): LNHDA, SQIVND (reference sequence).

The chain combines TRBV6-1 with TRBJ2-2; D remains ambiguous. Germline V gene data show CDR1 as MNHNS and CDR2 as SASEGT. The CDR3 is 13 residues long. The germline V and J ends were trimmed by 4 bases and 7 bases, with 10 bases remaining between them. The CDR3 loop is CASSGHHVGELFF. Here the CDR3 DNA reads TGTGCCAGCAGTGGGCATCATGTCGGGGAGCTGTTTTTT.

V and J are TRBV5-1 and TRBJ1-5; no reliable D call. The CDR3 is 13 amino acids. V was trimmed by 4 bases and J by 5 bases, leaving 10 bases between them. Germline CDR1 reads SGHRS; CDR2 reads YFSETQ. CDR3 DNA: TGCGCCAGCAGCGCAGAACCAGATCAGCCCCAGCATTTT. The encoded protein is CASSAEPDQPQHF.

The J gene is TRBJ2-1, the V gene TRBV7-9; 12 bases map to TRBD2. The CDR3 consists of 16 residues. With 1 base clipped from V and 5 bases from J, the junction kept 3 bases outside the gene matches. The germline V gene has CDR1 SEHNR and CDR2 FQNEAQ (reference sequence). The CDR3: CASSLGLAGENNEQFF. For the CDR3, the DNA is TGTGCCAGCAGCTTAGGACTAGCGGGAGAAAACAATGAGCAGTTCTTC. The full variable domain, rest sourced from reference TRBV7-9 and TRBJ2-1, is DTGVSQNPRHKITKRGQNVTFRCDPISEHNRLYWYRQTLGQGPEFLTYFQNEAQLEKSRLLSDRFSAERPKGSFSTLEIQRTEQGDSAMYLCASSLGLAGENNEQFFGPGTRLTVL.

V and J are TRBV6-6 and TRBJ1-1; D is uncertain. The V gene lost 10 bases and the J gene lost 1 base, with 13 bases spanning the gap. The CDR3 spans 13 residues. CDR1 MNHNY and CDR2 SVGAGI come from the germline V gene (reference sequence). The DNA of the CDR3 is TGTGCCACCTCGCGGGCATGGAACACTGAAGCTTTCTTT. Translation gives CATSRAWNTEAFF.

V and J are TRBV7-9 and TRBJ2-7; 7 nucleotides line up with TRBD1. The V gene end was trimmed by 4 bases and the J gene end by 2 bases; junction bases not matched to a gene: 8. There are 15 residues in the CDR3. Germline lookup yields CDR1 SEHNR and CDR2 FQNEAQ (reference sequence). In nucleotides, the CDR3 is TGTGCCAGCAGCTCCCCTCGAGGGGGCCCCTACGAGCAGTACTTC. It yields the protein CASSSPRGGPYEQYF.

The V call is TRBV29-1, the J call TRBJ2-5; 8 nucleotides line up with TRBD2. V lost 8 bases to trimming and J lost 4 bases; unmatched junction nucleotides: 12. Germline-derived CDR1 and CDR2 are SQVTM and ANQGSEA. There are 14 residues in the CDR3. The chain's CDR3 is CSTETSGLGETQYF. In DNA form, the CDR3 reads TGCAGCACAGAGACCTCGGGACTAGGAGAGACCCAGTACTTC.

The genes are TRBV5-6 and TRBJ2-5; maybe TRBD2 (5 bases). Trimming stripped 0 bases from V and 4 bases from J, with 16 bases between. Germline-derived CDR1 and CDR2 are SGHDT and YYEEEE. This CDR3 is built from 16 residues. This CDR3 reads CASSLVGRQGRETQYF. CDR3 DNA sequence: TGTGCCAGCAGCTTGGTAGGCAGGCAAGGGAGAGAGACCCAGTACTTC.

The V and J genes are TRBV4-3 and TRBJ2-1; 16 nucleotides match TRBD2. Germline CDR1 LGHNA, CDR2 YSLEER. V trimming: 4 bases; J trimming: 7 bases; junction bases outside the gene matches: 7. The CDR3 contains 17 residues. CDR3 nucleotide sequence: TGCGCCAGCAGCCTAGGGACTAGCGGGAGGGCAGGAAATGAGCAGTTCTTC. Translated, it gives CASSLGTSGRAGNEQFF.

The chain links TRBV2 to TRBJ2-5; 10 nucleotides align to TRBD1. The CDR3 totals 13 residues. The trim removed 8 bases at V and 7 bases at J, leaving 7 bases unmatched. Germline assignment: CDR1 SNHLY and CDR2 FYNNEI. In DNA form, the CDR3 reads TGTGCCAGCGGGGGGACAGGGGATGGGACCCAGTACTTC. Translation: CASGGTGDGTQYF.

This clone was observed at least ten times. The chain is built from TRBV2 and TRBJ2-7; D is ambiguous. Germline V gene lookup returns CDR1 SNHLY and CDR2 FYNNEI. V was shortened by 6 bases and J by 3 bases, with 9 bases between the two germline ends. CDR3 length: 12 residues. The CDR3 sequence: CASRVNSYEQYF. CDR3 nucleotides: TGTGCCAGCAGGGTAAACAGCTACGAGCAGTACTTC. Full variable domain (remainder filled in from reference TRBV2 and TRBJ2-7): EPEVTQTPSHQVTQMGQEVILRCVPISNHLYFYWYRQILGQKVEFLVSFYNNEISEKSEIFDDQFSVERPDGSNFTLKIRSTKLEDSAMYFCASRVNSYEQYFGPGTRLTVT.